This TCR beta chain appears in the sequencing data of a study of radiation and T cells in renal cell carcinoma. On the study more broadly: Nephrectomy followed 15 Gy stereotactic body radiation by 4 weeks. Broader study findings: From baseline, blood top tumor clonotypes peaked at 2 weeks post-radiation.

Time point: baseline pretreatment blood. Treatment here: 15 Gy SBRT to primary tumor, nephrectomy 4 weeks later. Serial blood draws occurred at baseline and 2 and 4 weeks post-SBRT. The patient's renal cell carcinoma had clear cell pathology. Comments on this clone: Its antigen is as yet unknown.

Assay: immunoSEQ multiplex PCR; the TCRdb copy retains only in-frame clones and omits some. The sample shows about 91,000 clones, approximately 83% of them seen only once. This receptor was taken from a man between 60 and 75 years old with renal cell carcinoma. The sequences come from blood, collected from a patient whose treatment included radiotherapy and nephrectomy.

This chain's CDR3 is CASSLIFGGTGNQPQYF. CDR3 nucleotides: TGTGCCAGCAGTTTAATCTTCGGGGGTACCGGCAATCAGCCCCAGTATTTT. V is TRBV28 and J is TRBJ1-5, with a possible D match to TRBD2 (6 bases). The J call may not be correct, given that the DNA end is closer to TRBJ2-3. Germline values: CDR1 MDHEN, CDR2 SYDVKM. This CDR3 region has 17 residues.